This TCR beta chain was recovered during a study of resident and recirculating memory T cells in vitiligo (dated by TCRdb to the late 2010s). Background for the entire study: For TCR beta sequencing, each of a few stable vitiligo patients provided PBMCs along with epidermis taken by shave biopsy from two lesional and two nonlesional sites. The human TCR beta sequencing was designed to test whether specific clones found in lesional vitiligo skin differed from the clones found in nonlesional skin and in blood. Without cell sorting, samples were homogenized immediately before genomic DNA was extracted using the Qiagen DNeasy Blood & Tissue Kit. The research as a whole found: TCR sequences were not conserved across biopsy sites or patients, suggesting that different T cell clones infiltrate different lesions, described as private specificity. Even within a single patient, overlap and correlation analysis found no significant repertoire overlap between any biopsies apart from each lesion compared with itself. No unique dominant TCR clone was detected, and variation in clonality was observed among vitiligo lesions. Future mechanistic studies are needed so that the relative contributions of the lesion-infiltrating T cell clones and of human Trm versus Tcm pools can be evaluated.

From the germline V gene (reference sequence), CDR1 is SEHNR and CDR2 is FQNEAQ. Trimming at the junction amounts to 3 bases on V and 4 bases on J, and the germline ends lie 16 bases apart. Taken from cysteine to phenylalanine, the CDR3 has 15 residues. This entry keeps only the CDR3 DNA: 45 bases, framed from base 1. Stable vitiligo was defined as no change in lesions over the previous 6 months. To count as stable, patients also needed to show no confetti depigmentation, which is a clinical sign of active vitiligo. Patients who had been treated within the previous three months were excluded. PBMCs were isolated from heparinized blood by Ficoll density gradient centrifugation and then flash-frozen. TCR beta chains were amplified from genomic DNA using the immunoSEQ hsTCRB kit. The immunoSEQ service sequenced the TCR beta libraries on an Illumina MiSeq instrument. The source study handled its data this way. Repertoire data were analyzed with the immunoSEQ Analyzer. The table comes from immuneACCESS by way of TCRdb, which keeps in-frame sequences with V and J called. Part of the clones is missing from these tables; in studies checked, under half for an unresolved V gene and the rest for unknown reasons. V, J and clone size are those of that table, while D and trimming were read from the DNA. The sample table shows roughly 80,000 clones, and under 95% are seen once. The top ten constitute more than 4.5% of the sample.

In regard to this clone: Its cognate antigen has yet to be identified. No base-level quality is on record; no much larger clone is a single base apart.

Sequenced input: blood. The receptor was isolated from a male donor with vitiligo. The chain links TRBV7-9 with TRBJ2-7; possibly the D gene is TRBD1, per 5 matching bases. The nucleotide sequence is TGTGCCAGCAGCTTCGCCCTCCAGACAGAGTACGAGCAGTACTTC. Protein translation: CASSFALQTEYEQYF.